Listed below are T cell receptor beta chains from one sample, sequenced in a study of OX40 agonist ivuxolimab in advanced cancers. Sequencing was performed with immunoSEQ multiplex PCR; in TCRdb, only in-frame clones are kept and a portion is missing. Among more than 45,000 clones listed, more than 70% were seen once. The sequences come from CD4+ or CD8+ T cells sorted from blood, collected in a trial of the OX40 agonist ivuxolimab. These receptors all come from an adult with an advanced solid tumor such as melanoma, head and neck, liver or kidney cancer. Both conserved end residues are part of each CDR3. D genes are given only for firm matches. Expanded clones are given a class, and other clones once, few, many or no size at all.

TRBJ1-2	.	.	TRBV2	TGTGCCAGCTCCATACTAAGCTATGGCTACACCTTC	CASSILSYGYTF
TRBJ2-7	.	.	TRBV10-3	TGTGCCATCAGTGAGCTGAGTTACGAGCAGTACTTC	CAISELSYEQYF
TRBJ2-1	.	TRBD2	TRBV7-3	TGTGCCAGCAGCTTAAACGGGAGACTAGCGGGAGATGAGCAGTTCTTC	CASSLNGRLAGDEQFF
TRBJ2-3	.	TRBD2	TRBV2	TGTGCCAGCAACGAGCGGGAGCTCCGCACAGATACGCAGTATTTT	CASNERELRTDTQYF
TRBJ2-3	.	TRBD1	TRBV10-3	TGTGCCATCAATGACAGGGGGACGGGAGATACGCAGTATTTT	CAINDRGTGDTQYF
TRBJ1-5	few	.	TRBV6-1	TGTGCCAGCAGTGCCACGCGGGTGAATCAGCCCCAGCATTTT	CASSATRVNQPQHF
TRBJ2-4	once	TRBD2	TRBV30	TGTGCCTGGAGTGTGGGACTAGCGGTAAACATTCAGTACTTC	CAWSVGLAVNIQYF
TRBJ2-1	few	.	TRBV4-1	TGCGCCAGCAGACTACGGGATTCCGGTTTCATTGAGCAGTTCTTC	CASRLRDSGFIEQFF
TRBJ1-5	few	.	TRBV19	TGTGCCAGTAGTATATCATGGGGTGGGGATCAGCCCCAGCATTTT	CASSISWGGDQPQHF
TRBJ1-5	.	.	TRBV15	TGTGCCACCAGCAGACATAGGGGGAATCAGCCCCAGCATTTT	CATSRHRGNQPQHF
TRBJ2-3	.	TRBD2	TRBV19	TGTGCCAGTAGCCCGGGGACTAGCGGGGGGACAGATACGCAGTATTTT	CASSPGTSGGTDTQYF
TRBJ1-3	once	TRBD1	TRBV5-5	TGTGCCAGCAGCCAAGACAGGGGGCCTACTACACCTGGAAACACCATATATTTT	CASSQDRGPTTPGNTIYF
TRBJ2-1	.	.	TRBV20-1	TGCAGTGCTGCCCGGACAGATGAGCAGTTCTTC	CSAARTDEQFF
TRBJ2-1	.	.	TRBV6-5	TGTGCCAGCAGTTACGACCTAGTGAGGGGTGAGCAGTTCTTC	CASSYDLVRGEQFF
TRBJ1-4	.	.	TRBV7-3	TGTGCCAGCAGTTTTCCGGGGCAGGGTGAGGAAAAACTGTTTTTT	CASSFPGQGEEKLFF
TRBJ2-6	few	TRBD2	TRBV5-6	TGTGCCAGCACCAGACCGCGGGGGTGGACGTCTGGGGCCAACGTCCTGACTTTC	CASTRPRGWTSGANVLTF
TRBJ2-3	.	.	TRBV19	TGTGCCAGTAGTACAAACGACAGGTTCACAGATACGCAGTATTTT	CASSTNDRFTDTQYF
TRBJ2-1	.	TRBD2	TRBV28	TGTGCCAGCAGTACTAGCGGGAGGGCCCTCAATGAGCAGTTCTTC	CASSTSGRALNEQFF
TRBJ2-1	once	.	TRBV25-1	TGTGCCAGCAGTGAATCTTCGGCGGGGTATCGAAATGAGCAGTTCTTC	CASSESSAGYRNEQFF
TRBJ1-2	.	TRBD1	TRBV7-9	TGTGCCAGCAGCCATCGCGACAGGGTGGACGGCTATGGCTACACCTTC	CASSHRDRVDGYGYTF
TRBJ1-5	.	.	TRBV2	TGTGCCAGCGGGGGACCCAGGGTAAGCAATCAGCCCCAGCATTTT	CASGGPRVSNQPQHF
TRBJ1-2	.	.	TRBV28	TGTGCCAGCAGTTTAGGGCAGGTAAACTATGGCTACACCTTC	CASSLGQVNYGYTF
TRBJ2-7	.	TRBD1	TRBV28	TGTGCCAGCAGTTCCTTACTCACACGAGGACAGGGGCCTGCCTACGAGCAGTACTTC	CASSSLLTRGQGPAYEQYF
TRBJ1-3	.	.	TRBV6-6	TGTGCCAGCAGTTACCAGGGCAAGACCTCTGGAAACACCATATATTTT	CASSYQGKTSGNTIYF
TRBJ1-5	.	.	TRBV19	TGTGCCAGTAGTAAAGAGGCAGGGTACAATCAGCCCCAGCATTTT	CASSKEAGYNQPQHF
TRBJ2-2	few	.	TRBV5-1	TGCGCCAGCAGCGCACAGAACACCGGGGAGCTGTTTTTT	CASSAQNTGELFF
TRBJ2-3	.	.	TRBV20-1	TGCAGTGCTAGGTACACAGATACGCAGTATTTT	CSARYTDTQYF
TRBJ2-3	.	TRBD1	TRBV7-6	TGTGCCAGCACCAAACGGACAGGGCTAGGAGATACGCAGTATTTT	CASTKRTGLGDTQYF
TRBJ2-5	.	TRBD2	TRBV7-9	TGTGCCAGCAGCTTACCGTCACGCGGGAGGATTGGGGAGACCCAGTACTTC	CASSLPSRGRIGETQYF
TRBJ1-2	.	.	TRBV5-1	TGCGCCAGCAGCTTAACGATGACTAACTATGGCTGGACCTTC	CASSLTMTNYGWTF
TRBJ1-3	.	.	TRBV19	TGTGCCAGTAGTATTCTGGGAAACTCTGGAAACACCATATATTTT	CASSILGNSGNTIYF
TRBJ2-3	.	.	TRBV5-1	TGCGCCAGCAGCTTGGACAGGACGGGCACAGATACGCAGTATTTT	CASSLDRTGTDTQYF
TRBJ1-1	.	.	TRBV19	TGTGCCAGTAGAGGCCTCGGGGGGAACACTGAAGCTTTCTTT	CASRGLGGNTEAFF
TRBJ2-2	.	.	TRBV18	TGTGCCAGCTCACCGTTAGACAGCGCGAACACCGGGGAGCTGTTTTTT	CASSPLDSANTGELFF
TRBJ2-1	.	TRBD2	TRBV10-3	TGTGCCATCAGTCCTAGCGGGATCTCCTACAATGAGCAGTTCTTC	CAISPSGISYNEQFF
TRBJ2-1	once	.	TRBV30	TGTGCCTGGTCCTCCGCGCTTTACACGAATGAGCAGTTCTTC	CAWSSALYTNEQFF
TRBJ1-2	.	TRBD1	TRBV2	TGTGCCAGCAGTCTGACAGGGGGCTATGGCTACACCTTC	CASSLTGGYGYTF
TRBJ2-1	.	.	TRBV11-2	TGTGCCAGCAGCTTATGGCGGCCAAGCTACAATGAGCAGTTCTTC	CASSLWRPSYNEQFF
TRBJ1-1	few	.	TRBV4-1	TGCGCCAGCAGCCCCTTTTGGCAGGGTTCAACGAACACTGAAGCTTTCTTT	CASSPFWQGSTNTEAFF
TRBJ2-1	.	.	TRBV20-1	TGCAGTGCTAGCGACCACGAGCAGTTCTTC	CSASDHEQFF
TRBJ2-7	few	.	TRBV27	TGTGCCAGCAGTCTTTCTCATGGTCGAGAGCAGTACTTC	CASSLSHGREQYF
TRBJ2-1	once	TRBD2	TRBV5-1	TGCGCCAGCCGGACTAGCGGGACCCGGAGCTCCTACAATGAGCAGTTCTTC	CASRTSGTRSSYNEQFF
TRBJ1-3	.	TRBD1	TRBV5-1	TGCGCCAGCAGCGGAGGACAGGGGTTTGCTGGAAACACCATATATTTT	CASSGGQGFAGNTIYF
TRBJ2-1	.	.	TRBV29-1	TGCAGCTTTCTACTTAGCGGCAATGAGCAGTTCTTC	CSFLLSGNEQFF
TRBJ1-3	.	.	TRBV7-9	TGTGCCAGCAGCTTAGACGAGCCCTCTGGAAACACCATATATTTT	CASSLDEPSGNTIYF
TRBJ2-1	.	.	TRBV6-6	TGTGCCAGCAGTTACTCGTCAGAGAATGAGCAGTTCTTC	CASSYSSENEQFF
TRBJ2-4	.	.	TRBV18	TGTGCCAGCTCACCACCAGGGTTGGCCAAAAACATTCAGTACTTC	CASSPPGLAKNIQYF
TRBJ2-1	.	TRBD2	TRBV5-5	TGTGCCAGCAGCTTTACACTAGCGGGAGTCCTCAATGAGCAGTTCTTC	CASSFTLAGVLNEQFF
TRBJ1-2	.	.	TRBV5-1	TGCGCCAGCAGCGACCAGGGATATGGCTACACCTTC	CASSDQGYGYTF
TRBJ2-1	.	TRBD2	TRBV4-2	TGTGCCAGCAGCCAAGGTAGGGCTAGCGGGAGTGGGGAGCAGTTCTTC	CASSQGRASGSGEQFF
TRBJ2-6	.	.	TRBV12-2	TGTGCAAGTCGCGTGCTTACCTCCACACAAAGTCGGGCCAACGTCCTGACTTTC	CASRVLTSTQSRANVLTF
TRBJ2-7	.	TRBD2	TRBV19	TGTGCCAGAAAAGAGGGACTAGCGGGACTCTACGAGCAGTACTTC	CARKEGLAGLYEQYF